The rows below give T cell receptor beta chains drawn from one sample of a study of blood T cells in healthy people across ages. TCRdb re-derived calls from the 5' RACE reads in MiXCR, one entry per CDR3 protein. The repertoire holds about 780,000 distinct CDR3 sequences, with about 47% as singletons. Sequencing input: blood. These receptors originate from an elderly man in good health. CDR3s include the opening cysteine and the closing phenylalanine or tryptophan. Fields, in order: D gene, V gene, clone size, J gene, CDR3 protein, CDR3 DNA. D genes are given only for firm matches. Clone size appears in some rows only: once, few, many, or a class for an expanded clone.

d_call: TRBD1; v_call: TRBV5-1; clone_size: NA; j_call: TRBJ2-5; cdr3_aa: CASSLPTGEETQYF; cdr3_nt: TGCGCCAGCAGCTTGCCGACAGGGGAAGAGACCCAGTACTTC
d_call: NA; v_call: TRBV9; clone_size: NA; j_call: TRBJ2-1; cdr3_aa: CASSVGGEQFF; cdr3_nt: TGTGCCAGCAGCGTAGGTGGCGAGCAGTTCTTC
d_call: NA; v_call: TRBV7-2; clone_size: few; j_call: TRBJ2-3; cdr3_aa: CASSLQQIPDTQYF; cdr3_nt: TGTGCCAGCAGCTTACAACAGATTCCAGATACGCAGTATTTT
d_call: TRBD2; v_call: TRBV27; clone_size: NA; j_call: TRBJ2-7; cdr3_aa: CASSFTGTNSYNEQYF; cdr3_nt: TGTGCCAGCAGTTTCACCGGGACTAACTCCTACAATGAGCAGTACTTC
d_call: NA; v_call: TRBV28; clone_size: NA; j_call: TRBJ2-5; cdr3_aa: CASSYVVGETQYF; cdr3_nt: TGTGCCAGCAGTTACGTGGTGGGGGAGACCCAGTACTTC
d_call: NA; v_call: TRBV7-2; clone_size: few; j_call: TRBJ1-4; cdr3_aa: CASSFSMNEKLFF; cdr3_nt: TGTGCCAGCAGCTTCAGCATGAATGAAAAACTGTTTTTT
d_call: NA; v_call: TRBV28; clone_size: NA; j_call: TRBJ2-3; cdr3_aa: CASRDPGRPDTQYF; cdr3_nt: TGTGCCAGCAGGGATCCGGGACGTCCAGATACGCAGTATTTT
d_call: TRBD2; v_call: TRBV4-3; clone_size: NA; j_call: TRBJ2-1; cdr3_aa: CASSLTSGRTDEQFF; cdr3_nt: TGCGCCAGCAGCCTGACTAGCGGGAGAACGGATGAGCAGTTCTTC
d_call: TRBD1; v_call: TRBV5-1; clone_size: NA; j_call: TRBJ2-5; cdr3_aa: CASSTDRGPETQYF; cdr3_nt: TGCGCCAGCAGCACAGACAGGGGGCCCGAGACCCAGTACTTC
d_call: NA; v_call: TRBV20-1; clone_size: NA; j_call: TRBJ1-2; cdr3_aa: CSARGALNYGYTF; cdr3_nt: TGCAGTGCTAGGGGCGCACTTAACTATGGCTACACCTTC
d_call: TRBD2; v_call: TRBV20-1; clone_size: few; j_call: TRBJ2-7; cdr3_aa: CSASIAGLLYEQYF; cdr3_nt: TGCAGTGCTAGTATAGCGGGACTCCTCTACGAGCAGTACTTC
d_call: TRBD1; v_call: TRBV20-1; clone_size: NA; j_call: TRBJ1-6; cdr3_aa: CSARGQGPDSPLHF; cdr3_nt: TGCAGTGCAAGAGGACAGGGGCCAGATTCACCCCTCCACTTT
d_call: NA; v_call: TRBV5-1; clone_size: NA; j_call: TRBJ2-1; cdr3_aa: CASSSDGTVAYNEQFF; cdr3_nt: TGCGCCAGCAGCTCTGACGGGACGGTTGCCTACAATGAGCAGTTCTTC
d_call: NA; v_call: TRBV5-6; clone_size: NA; j_call: TRBJ2-4; cdr3_aa: CASSLGQTKNIQYF; cdr3_nt: TGTGCCAGCAGCTTGGGACAGACCAAAAACATTCAGTACTTC